A selection of T cell receptor beta chains follows, all from one sample in a study of blood T cell repertoires in COVID-19. The protocol was immunoSEQ multiplex PCR, while the TCRdb copy is restricted to in-frame clones and leaves out a portion. The data show 200,000 to 300,000 clones, 86% seen once. The specimen was peripheral blood. The receptors originated from a man aged 60-69 years with acute or convalescent COVID-19. CDR3s include the opening cysteine and the closing phenylalanine or tryptophan. Each record gives: D gene, V gene, J gene, clone size, CDR3 protein, CDR3 DNA. A D gene is named only where the DNA matches it firmly. Only part of the rows carry a size: once, few, many, or a class if the clone is expanded.

-,TRBV3-1/TRBV3-2,TRBJ1-4,-,CASSQAHVQGITNEKLFF,TGTGCCAGCAGCCAAGCTCATGTACAGGGTATTACTAATGAAAAACTGTTTTTT
TRBD1,TRBV6-1,TRBJ1-2,-,CASSEQSGQESYGYTF,TGTGCCAGCAGTGAACAATCGGGACAGGAGAGCTATGGCTACACCTTC
-,TRBV5-8,TRBJ1-3,-,CASSWTVSYGNTIYF,TGTGCCAGCAGCTGGACTGTTAGCTATGGAAACACCATATATTTT
-,TRBV6-5,TRBJ1-2,-,CASSKLTVDYGYTF,TGTGCCAGCAGCAAATTGACAGTAGACTATGGCTACACCTTC
-,TRBV7-8,TRBJ1-3,-,CASREISGNTIYF,TGTGCCAGCAGGGAGATCTCTGGAAACACCATATATTTT
TRBD1,TRBV3-1/TRBV3-2,TRBJ1-2,-,CASSPLGQETNYGYTF,TGTGCCAGCAGCCCTCTCGGACAGGAAACTAACTATGGCTACACCTTC
-,TRBV28,TRBJ2-6,-,CASLKGWGANVLTF,TGTGCCAGCCTCAAGGGGTGGGGGGCCAACGTCCTGACTTTC
TRBD1,TRBV5-4,TRBJ1-2,-,CASRRTGGPVGYTF,TGTGCCAGCAGACGTACAGGGGGTCCCGTGGGCTACACCTTC
TRBD1,TRBV7-9,TRBJ2-3,-,CASSSQGAVADTQYF,TGTGCCAGCAGCTCCCAGGGGGCTGTTGCAGATACGCAGTATTTT
TRBD2,TRBV19,TRBJ2-2,-,CASRAGGTGELFF,TGTGCCAGTCGAGCGGGAGGCACCGGGGAGCTGTTTTTT
-,TRBV25-1,TRBJ2-7,-,CASSEYLGGTGQYF,TGTGCCAGCAGTGAATATTTGGGAGGGACAGGGCAGTACTTC
TRBD2,TRBV19,TRBJ2-1,-,CASSPVRGGDEQFF,TGTGCCAGTAGTCCGGTGAGGGGAGGGGATGAGCAGTTCTTC
-,TRBV7-2,TRBJ2-1,-,CASSLARGSTRFF,TGTGCCAGCAGCTTAGCGCGCGGTAGCACGCGGTTCTTC
TRBD2,TRBV13,TRBJ2-2,once,CASSFWLGTSGRKTGELFF,TGTGCCAGCAGCTTTTGGTTGGGGACTAGCGGGAGGAAGACCGGGGAGCTGTTTTTT
-,TRBV11-2,TRBJ2-5,-,CASSPGDSVETQYF,TGTGCCAGCAGCCCTGGGGACTCCGTAGAGACCCAGTACTTC
-,TRBV21-1,TRBJ2-3,-,CASSKLAGEFLGTDTQYF,TGTGCCAGCAGCAAACTAGCGGGAGAATTTCTAGGCACAGATACGCAGTATTTT